Below are 18 T cell receptor beta chains sequenced from a single sample in a study of cytomegalovirus exposure and HLA in healthy donors. Use of 60 Vbeta and 13 Jbeta primers characterized the PCR. Libraries were prepared by immunoSEQ multiplex PCR; TCRdb keeps only in-frame clonotypes and omits some of them. Of about 160,000 clones listed, over 80% are singletons. Material: PBMCs. The receptor source for this set is a woman aged 45-59 years in good health and CMV-seropositive.

A few counts support this clone. J is TRBJ1-1 and V is TRBV29-1; TRBD1 aligns across 7 bases. With V trimmed by 4 bases and J by 0 bases, 2 bases remained unmatched. The CDR3 extends over 13 amino acids. The germline CDR1 and CDR2 sequences are SQVTM and ANQGSEA. Here the CDR3 DNA reads TGCAGCGTTGCGGGACAGCTGAACACTGAAGCTTTCTTT. Translation: CSVAGQLNTEAFF.

The chain uses TRBV28 and TRBJ1-4; D remains ambiguous. Germline CDR1 reads MDHEN; CDR2 reads SYDVKM. V lost 4 bases and J lost 0, with 9 bases in between. The CDR3 loop spans 15 amino acids. The CDR3 protein is CASSSLSATNEKLFF. The CDR3 DNA follows: TGTGCCAGCAGTTCCCTCTCTGCAACTAATGAAAAACTGTTTTTT.

The chain joins TRBV5-1 to TRBJ1-1; D perhaps matches TRBD1 (5 bases). Trimming shortened V by 1 base and J by 5 bases, and 6 bases separated the two germline ends. This CDR3 comprises 12 residues. CDR1 is SGHRS, CDR2 YFSETQ, per germline. The CDR3 loop reads CASSLPGTEAFF. The CDR3 nucleotides are TGCGCCAGCAGCTTGCCAGGGACTGAAGCTTTCTTT.

V and J are TRBV7-3 and TRBJ2-7; 9 nucleotides line up with TRBD2. With V trimmed by 4 bases and J by 6 bases, 13 bases remained unmatched. The CDR3 runs 16 residues. Germline assignment: CDR1 SGHTA and CDR2 FQGTGA. CDR3 DNA: TGTGCCAGCAGCTCGTCCGGGACTAGCTTATTCAGCGAGCAGTACTTC. Amino acid sequence: CASSSSGTSLFSEQYF. The full variable domain, with the rest looked up from reference TRBV7-3 and TRBJ2-7, is GAGVSQTPSNKVTEKGKYVELRCDPISGHTALYWYRQSLGQGPEFLIYFQGTGAADDSGLPNDRFFAVRPEGSVSTLKIQRTERGDSAVYLCASSSSGTSLFSEQYFGPGTRLTVT.

The chain uses TRBV9 and TRBJ2-2; TRBD1 might be the D (6 bases). Per the germline V gene, CDR1 is SGDLS and CDR2 is YYNGEE. The CDR3 loop spans 15 amino acids. Trimming took off 0 bases at V and 7 bases at J, with 13 bases between the two ends. This CDR3 reads CASSVDGGRDGELFF. The DNA for the CDR3 is TGTGCCAGCAGCGTAGATGGGGGCAGGGACGGGGAGCTGTTTTTT.

The gene calls are TRBV19 and TRBJ2-2; 9 bases agree with TRBD2. The CDR3 covers 15 residues. CDR1 LNHDA and CDR2 SQIVND come from the germline V gene (reference sequence). The trim removed 8 bases at V and 1 base at J, leaving 5 bases unmatched. The CDR3 sequence is CASQRLAENTGELFF. The CDR3 bases are TGTGCCAGTCAACGACTAGCGGAGAACACCGGGGAGCTGTTTTTT.

The rearrangement uses TRBV6-5 and TRBJ1-1, with 7 bases matching TRBD1. Germline V gene sequence: CDR1 MNHEY, CDR2 SVGAGI. The V segment lost 7 bases and the J segment 5 bases; nucleotides outside the gene matches: 7. The CDR3 sequence is 13 residues long. CDR3 sequence (DNA): TGTGCCAGCAACAGGGGTAAAGAAACTGAAGCTTTCTTT. Translated: CASNRGKETEAFF.

V is TRBV25-1 and J is TRBJ1-1; no clear D gene. Germline V gene data show CDR1 as MGHDK and CDR2 as SYGVNS. The CDR3 loop spans 12 amino acids. V lost 5 bases to trimming and J lost 11 bases, with 15 bases between them. The DNA for the CDR3 is TGTGCCAGCAGTCGGGGTCTAACAGAGGCTTTCTTT. Translated: CASSRGLTEAFF.

The rearrangement joins TRBV7-2 to TRBJ2-7; possibly TRBD2 for D (5 bases). Germline CDR1 is SGHTA and CDR2 is FQGNSA. CDR3 length: 15 residues. Trimming took off 1 base at V and 3 bases at J, with 13 bases between the two ends. CDR3 loop: CASSLGGRSFYEQYF. The CDR3 DNA follows: TGTGCCAGCAGCTTAGGAGGGCGTTCGTTCTACGAGCAGTACTTC.

For this clone: Other nucleotide sequences from this sample produce the same CDR3. This chain joins TRBV2 and TRBJ2-7; 8 bases are shared with TRBD1. From germline, CDR1 is SNHLY and CDR2 FYNNEI. The CDR3 is 14 amino acids. The V and J ends lost 2 bases and 3 bases, in that order; junction bases with no gene match: 3. The CDR3 region is CASSEFGQGYEQYF. The CDR3 bases are TGTGCCAGCAGTGAATTTGGACAGGGCTACGAGCAGTACTTC.

The chain combines TRBV13 with TRBJ1-2; TRBD1 matches 7 bases. The CDR3 covers 13 residues. The germline gives CDR1 PRHDT, CDR2 FYEKMQ (reference sequence). V lost 5 bases and J lost 6; bases outside the gene matches: 6. CDR3 coding DNA: TGTGCCAGCAGCCCCGGACAGGCGCATGGCTACACCTTC. The encoded protein is CASSPGQAHGYTF.

The chain couples TRBV18 to TRBJ2-5, with D tentatively TRBD2 (6 bases). Germline CDR1 is KGHSH and CDR2 is LQKENI. The CDR3 is made up of 13 amino acids. V was trimmed by 9 bases and J by 2 bases, leaving 13 bases between them. The CDR3 spells CASIRSGQETQYF. In DNA, the CDR3 is TGTGCCAGTATACGTAGCGGTCAAGAGACCCAGTACTTC.

The CDR3 is CASSRFQGRGATDTQYF. CDR3 bases: TGTGCCAGCAGCCGGTTCCAGGGGAGAGGGGCCACAGATACGCAGTATTTT. The chain has TRBV7-6 and TRBJ2-3, with D perhaps matching TRBD1 (6 bases). The CDR3 has 17 amino acids. Trimming shortened V by 5 bases and J by 2 bases, and 20 bases separated the two germline ends. CDR1 is SGHVS and CDR2 is FNYEAQ in the germline V gene.

The V call is TRBV28, the J call TRBJ2-7; 10 bases line up with TRBD1. Per the germline V gene, CDR1 is MDHEN and CDR2 is SYDVKM. The CDR3 length is 16 residues. Losses at the gene ends were 3 bases for V and 2 bases for J; bases not matched to a gene: 7. CDR3 bases: TGTGCCAGCAGTTTTTCGCGACAGGGGGCCACCTACGAGCAGTACTTC. It yields the protein CASSFSRQGATYEQYF.

The genes are TRBV4-2 and TRBJ2-2, with 10 bases lining up with TRBD2. The germline V gene has CDR1 LGHNA and CDR2 YNFKEQ. With 4 bases clipped from V and 6 bases from J, the junction kept 14 bases outside the gene matches. The CDR3 sequence is 18 residues long. Written as DNA, the CDR3 is TGTGCCAGCAGCCCCCGCGCTGGGCTAGCGGGAGTCGCCGGGGAGCTGTTTTTT. This sequence encodes CASSPRAGLAGVAGELFF.

J is TRBJ2-1 and V is TRBV4-1, with D perhaps TRBD1 (5 bases). CDR1 and CDR2 (germline): MGHRA, YSYEKL. This CDR3 has 16 amino acids. Trimming took off 1 base at V and 15 bases at J, with 25 bases between the two ends. In DNA form, the CDR3 reads TGCGCCAGCAGCCAAGTAGGGGCCTGGGCGGCGGTAAATTCGTTCTTC. Translating it yields CASSQVGAWAAVNSFF.

In regard to this clone: Other DNA sequences in the same sample also yield this CDR3. This CDR3 is CASSSHRATEAFF. CDR3 nucleotides: TGTGCCAGCAGCTCTCACAGGGCAACTGAAGCTTTCTTT. This chain uses TRBV7-6 with TRBJ1-1; possible D gene TRBD1, 6 bases. There are 13 residues in the CDR3. Trimming removed 4 bases at V and 5 bases at J, with 11 bases between. Per the germline V gene, CDR1 is SGHVS and CDR2 is FNYEAQ.

Comment on this clone: Distinct nucleotide sequences in the sample also encode this CDR3. V gene TRBV11-3 combines with J gene TRBJ2-1; no firm D call. The CDR3 totals 13 residues. Per germline, CDR1 SGHNT and CDR2 YENEEA. With 3 bases removed from V and 6 bases from J, the gap between germline ends came to 9 bases. Here the CDR3 DNA reads TGTGCCAGCAGCTTGGGTAGCTCCAATGAGCAGTTCTTC. This codes for CASSLGSSNEQFF. The whole variable domain, filled in from reference TRBV11-3 and TRBJ2-1, reads EAGVVQSPRYKIIEKKQPVAFWCNPISGHNTLYWYLQNLGQGPELLIRYENEEAVDDSQLPKDRFSAERLKGVDSTLKIQPAELGDSAVYLCASSLGSSNEQFFGPGTRLTVL.